This T cell receptor beta chain was documented in a study of post-analysis software for immune sequencing data. Study conclusions and caveats: TRBV5-6, TRBV5-1 and TRBV20-1 were among 4 or 5 TRBV segments more frequent in patients than controls.

Germline V CDR1 and CDR2: LGHNT, FRNRAP. Trimming shortened V by 2 bases and J by 10 bases, and 20 bases separated the two germline ends. The CDR3 is 15 residues long. On this clonotype itself: Its antigen is not identified.

Prepared libraries of TCR beta cDNA carried unique molecular identifiers. Using its own MiXCR run on the PCR reads, TCRdb lists one record per CDR3 protein. The table shows approximately 350,000 distinct CDR3 sequences, with 30% to 45% occurring only once. The receptor's source is a girl aged 5-17 years with multiple sclerosis. The sample consisted of blood. The V gene is TRBV12-5, the J gene TRBJ1-1; D unclear. This CDR3 is CASGLSPEPRSGAFF. DNA for the CDR3: TGTGCTAGTGGTTTGAGCCCAGAGCCACGAAGCGGAGCTTTCTTT.